Shown below are 10 T cell receptor beta chains from a single sample sequenced in a study of cytomegalovirus exposure and HLA in healthy donors. PCR amplification relied on 60 Vbeta primers (plus 13 Jbeta primers). This table comes from immunoSEQ multiplex PCR, and its TCRdb copy is limited to in-frame clones, with some not included. The data hold more than 95,000 clones, with roughly a tenth observed a single time. Sequenced material: PBMCs. These receptors all come from a woman aged 18-35 years in good health and CMV-seropositive.

The J gene is TRBJ2-1, the V gene TRBV5-1; a possible D gene is TRBD2 (5 bases). The CDR3 runs 13 residues. Looked up from germline, CDR1 is SGHRS and CDR2 is YFSETQ. V lost 3 bases, J lost 8 bases, and 12 bases lay in between. The CDR3 is CASSSDLAYEQFF. CDR3 in DNA: TGCGCCAGCAGCTCCGATCTAGCATATGAGCAGTTCTTC. The complete variable domain, with remaining parts taken from reference TRBV5-1 and TRBJ2-1, reads KAGVTQTPRYLIKTRGQQVTLSCSPISGHRSVSWYQQTPGQGLQFLFEYFSETQRNKGNFPGRFSGRQFSNSRSEMNVSTLELGDSALYLCASSSDLAYEQFFGPGTRLTVL.

The CDR3 sequence is CASRFTWGDEKLFF. The CDR3 coding sequence is TGTGCCAGCAGATTTACCTGGGGGGATGAAAAACTGTTTTTT. The chain has TRBV2 and TRBJ1-4; the D gene is possibly TRBD1 (5 bases). Germline CDR1 reads SNHLY; CDR2 reads FYNNEI. Trimming took off 6 bases at V and 6 bases at J, with 14 bases between the two ends. CDR3 length: 14 residues.

This clone was counted between two and nine times. The chain couples TRBV30 to TRBJ2-1, with 10 bases lining up with TRBD2. Germline V gene sequence: CDR1 GTSNPN, CDR2 SVGIG (reference sequence). The CDR3 sequence is 13 residues long. V shed 0 bases and J 8 bases; nucleotides not matched to a gene: 1. CDR3 in DNA: TGTGCCTGGAGTGTTAGCGGGAGGCATGAGCAGTTCTTC. It is translated as CAWSVSGRHEQFF.

This clone appeared a few times. J is TRBJ2-7 and V is TRBV7-6; D might be TRBD1 (6 bases). The V end was cut by 4 bases, the J end by 2 bases, with 12 bases between. Germline CDR1 SGHVS, CDR2 FNYEAQ. This CDR3 spans 14 amino acids. CDR3 in DNA: TGTGCCAGCAGCTCCCAGGACAGCACCTACGAGCAGTACTTC. It codes for CASSSQDSTYEQYF.

This clone showed up just a few times. The chain uses TRBV28 and TRBJ1-2; D is uncertain. CDR1 is MDHEN, CDR2 SYDVKM, per germline. Trimming shortened V by 5 bases and J by 5 bases, and 24 bases separated the two germline ends. This CDR3 has 17 residues. DNA for the CDR3: TGTGCCAGCAGTCCCTCAGAGGGAGTCAGTGCGCGATATGGCTACACCTTC. Its translation: CASSPSEGVSARYGYTF.

The gene calls are TRBV9 and TRBJ2-1; 7 bases are a match to TRBD1. The germline V gene has CDR1 SGDLS and CDR2 YYNGEE. This CDR3 spans 16 amino acids. The junction had 5 bases not matched to a gene; V was cut back by 0 bases and J by 2 bases. CDR3 sequence: CASSVGTTGTYNEQFF. CDR3 sequence (DNA): TGTGCCAGCAGCGTAGGAACGACAGGGACCTACAATGAGCAGTTCTTC.

There are a few counts of this clone. The chain joins TRBV30 to TRBJ2-1, with 13 bases that match TRBD2. Germline trimming cut 2 bases from V and 0 bases from J; bases unmatched to any gene: 7. Germline V lookup: CDR1 GTSNPN, CDR2 SVGIG (reference sequence). The CDR3 length is 18 residues. CDR3 residues: CAWSTGTSGDSSYNEQFF. The CDR3, as DNA: TGTGCCTGGAGTACCGGGACTAGCGGGGATAGCTCCTACAATGAGCAGTTCTTC.

The sample holds a few counts of this clone. The chain employs TRBV28 and TRBJ2-3; TRBD2 agrees at 7 bases. Germline loops: CDR1 MDHEN, CDR2 SYDVKM. The CDR3 has 13 residues. After removal of 10 bases from V and 0 bases from J, the junction contained 4 bases not matched to a gene. The chain's CDR3 is CATSSGSTDTQYF. The CDR3 DNA is TGTGCCACCTCTAGCGGTAGCACAGATACGCAGTATTTT.

This clone was seen a handful of times. This chain links TRBV6-1 with TRBJ2-1, with TRBD2 matching over 7 bases. The CDR3 extends over 14 amino acids. Germline CDR1 and CDR2: MNHNS and SASEGT. V trimming: 0 bases; J trimming: 10 bases; junction bases outside the gene matches: 6. The CDR3 bases are TGTGCCAGCAGTGAAGCGGTACGCGGGAGCGAGCAGTTCTTC. Protein sequence: CASSEAVRGSEQFF.

The chain couples TRBV28 to TRBJ1-1, with a tentative D call TRBD1 (6 bases). V was clipped by 5 bases and J by 4 bases, with 14 bases between them. From germline, CDR1 is MDHEN and CDR2 SYDVKM. The CDR3 covers 14 residues. The chain's CDR3 is CASSPRDTSTEAFF. The CDR3 DNA is TGTGCCAGCAGTCCCCGGGACACGAGCACTGAAGCTTTCTTT.